The 23 T cell receptor beta chains below were found in one sample sequenced in a study of T cell repertoires in cytomegalovirus infection. MiXCR, run by TCRdb on the reads, gives a single entry per CDR3 protein. Of roughly 920,000 distinct CDR3 sequences in the sample, less than 40% were seen once. No antigens are known for them. Specimen: cultured CD8+ T cells from PBMCs, collected from culture after CMV antigen stimulation. The receptors derive from a human donor in good health (CMV status not recorded). Some clones in this sample may be carry-over from other donors' samples.

At least ten counts were recorded for this clonotype. The genes are TRBV7-6 and TRBJ1-1; TRBD1 might be the D (6 bases). V lost 5 bases, J lost 4 bases, and 17 bases lay in between. CDR3 length: 15 residues. Germline V gene sequence: CDR1 SGHVS, CDR2 FNYEAQ. The CDR3 DNA reads TGTGCCAGCAGCGCCCGGGGGGCGCGGGGCACTGAAGCTTTCTTT. Protein: CASSARGARGTEAFF. The whole variable domain, remainder taken from reference TRBV7-6 and TRBJ1-1, is GAGVSQSPRYKVTKRGQDVALRCDPISGHVSLYWYRQALGQGPEFLTYFNYEAQQDKSGLPNDRFSAERPEGSISTLTIQRTEQRDSAMYRCASSARGARGTEAFFGQGTRLTVV.

A few counts support this clonotype. The chain is built from TRBV7-3 and TRBJ2-3; weak D call: TRBD1 (5 bases). The CDR3 runs to 19 residues. Trimming took 7 bases from V and 5 from J, leaving 31 bases between them. From germline, CDR1 is SGHTA and CDR2 FQGTGA. This CDR3 is CASIKLPPQGYGWKDTQYF. DNA of the CDR3: TGTGCCAGCATCAAACTTCCACCCCAGGGATACGGGTGGAAAGATACGCAGTATTTT.

This clonotype has just a few counts. The J gene is TRBJ1-6, the V gene TRBV14, with D maybe TRBD1 (5 bases). Germline V gene data show CDR1 as SGHDN and CDR2 as FVKESK. The CDR3 spans 12 residues. V gave up 4 bases and J gave up 14 bases, with 12 bases separating them. CDR3 residues: CASSRDPTALHF. CDR3 DNA: TGTGCCAGCAGCCGGGACCCCACGGCCCTCCACTTT.

The chain couples TRBV10-2 to TRBJ2-1; 16 bases are shared with TRBD2. The V and J ends lost 4 bases and 8 bases, in that order; junction bases with no gene match: 2. Germline CDR1 reads WSHSY; CDR2 reads SAAADI. CDR3 length equals 15 residues. For the CDR3, the DNA is TGCGCCAGCAGTGGAGGGACTAGCGGGGGGGATGAGCAGTTCTTC. Its translation is CASSGGTSGGDEQFF.

V and J are TRBV19 and TRBJ1-4; D is unresolved. The CDR3 covers 13 residues. V was clipped by 3 bases and J by 3 bases, with 5 bases between them. Germline V gene sequence: CDR1 LNHDA, CDR2 SQIVND (reference sequence). The CDR3 reads CASSIRANEKLFF. CDR3 coding DNA: TGTGCCAGTAGTATCCGGGCTAATGAAAAACTGTTTTTT.

In its sample, this clonotype was seen a few times. This sequence joins TRBV2 and TRBJ2-1; D is unclear. The CDR3 extends over 15 amino acids. Trimming took off 6 bases at V and 4 bases at J, with 16 bases between the two ends. The germline gives CDR1 SNHLY, CDR2 FYNNEI. This CDR3 reads CASSDDGYDYNEQFF. In nucleotides, the CDR3 is TGTGCCAGCAGCGATGATGGGTATGATTACAATGAGCAGTTCTTC.

In this sample, this clonotype turned up many times. This chain joins TRBV19 and TRBJ1-2; TRBD1 matches 9 bases. Germline V gene data show CDR1 as LNHDA and CDR2 as SQIVND (reference sequence). The CDR3 extends over 17 amino acids. V lost 4 bases to trimming and J lost 8 bases; unmatched junction nucleotides: 17. For the CDR3, the DNA is TGTGCCAGTAGTAATCCCCGTAGGACACAGGGGGCTCTCGGCTACACCTTC. It translates to CASSNPRRTQGALGYTF. Complete variable domain (other parts from reference TRBV19 and TRBJ1-2): DGGITQSPKYLFRKEGQNVTLSCEQNLNHDAMYWYRQDPGQGLRLIYYSQIVNDFQKGDIAEGYSVSREKKESFPLTVTSAQKNPTAFYLCASSNPRRTQGALGYTFGSGTRLTVV.

J is TRBJ2-1 and V is TRBV5-1; no clear D. The V end lost 6 bases, the J end lost 0 bases, and 10 bases lay between the germline ends. There are 14 residues in the CDR3. Germline lookup yields CDR1 SGHRS and CDR2 YFSETQ. This CDR3 is CASTVRNSYNEQFF. As DNA, the CDR3 is TGCGCCAGCACCGTCAGGAACTCCTACAATGAGCAGTTCTTC.

DNA for the CDR3: TGTGCCAGCAGCTCCCCCAGGTGGACCGGGGAGCTGTTTTTT. Translated, it gives CASSSPRWTGELFF. This chain connects TRBV7-9 to TRBJ2-2, with D hard to call. CDR1 and CDR2 from the germline V gene are SEHNR and FQNEAQ (reference sequence). The ends were cut back, 4 bases at V and 5 bases at J, with 11 bases in the middle. The CDR3 loop spans 14 amino acids.

This clonotype was detected ten times or more. The chain has TRBV7-8 and TRBJ1-1; D gene unclear. The V and J ends lost 6 bases and 4 bases respectively, with 12 bases between them. CDR1 is SGHVS, CDR2 FQNEAQ, per germline. The CDR3 is 13 amino acids. CDR3 DNA sequence: TGTGCCAGCAGTAGATCTCGCCCCACTGAAGCTTTCTTT. This codes for CASSRSRPTEAFF.

This clonotype was observed many times. This sequence joins TRBV7-2 and TRBJ2-5; no firm D call. The CDR3 consists of 15 residues. V lost 4 bases and J 5 bases, leaving 17 bases between the germline ends. Germline V gene sequence: CDR1 SGHTA, CDR2 FQGNSA. CDR3 sequence (DNA): TGTGCCAGCAGCTCAGACCCCGGCCGCACGGAGACCCAGTACTTC. Its translation: CASSSDPGRTETQYF.

This clonotype has a handful of counts. This sequence joins TRBV27 and TRBJ1-4; a weak D match, TRBD1 (5 bases). In germline, CDR1 is MNHEY, CDR2 SMNVEV (reference sequence). The CDR3 is made up of 14 amino acids. Trimming cost V 1 base and J 6 bases, with 9 bases left between them. CDR3: CASSLWDGHEKLFF. The CDR3 DNA sequence: TGTGCCAGCAGTTTATGGGACGGACATGAAAAACTGTTTTTT.

Ten or more counts support this clonotype. The J gene is TRBJ1-2, the V gene TRBV7-9; D call uncertain. The ends were cut back, 1 base at V and 0 bases at J, with 12 bases in the middle. The CDR3 sequence is 16 residues long. Per the germline V gene, CDR1 is SEHNR and CDR2 is FQNEAQ (reference sequence). CDR3: CASSLGGQRPNYGYTF. For the CDR3, the DNA is TGTGCCAGCAGCTTAGGAGGGCAGCGTCCTAACTATGGCTACACCTTC.

This clonotype was observed many times. The chain's CDR3 is CASSLRDGAPYTF. The CDR3 nucleotides are TGTGCCAGCAGCTTACGGGACGGAGCGCCTTACACCTTC. The chain is built from TRBV7-2 and TRBJ1-2, with D possibly matching TRBD1 (5 bases). Per the germline V gene, CDR1 is SGHTA and CDR2 is FQGNSA. V was cut by 2 bases and J by 11 bases, with 15 bases left in between. The CDR3 sequence is 13 residues long.

This clonotype was detected only a few times. V gene TRBV24-1 combines with J gene TRBJ1-1, with a weak D call TRBD1 (6 bases). This CDR3 comprises 15 residues. The germline gives CDR1 KGHDR, CDR2 SFDVKD. The V end lost 3 bases, the J end lost 4 bases, and 14 bases lay between the germline ends. CDR3 amino acids: CATSDPGQGTTEAFF. The DNA for the CDR3 is TGTGCCACCAGTGATCCAGGGCAGGGGACCACTGAAGCTTTCTTT.

Points on this clonotype: A much larger clone differs by one base, so this may be a read error. The chain joins TRBV7-6 to TRBJ2-1; tentative D call: TRBD2 (5 bases). This CDR3 has 16 residues. Germline assignment: CDR1 SGHVS and CDR2 FNYEAQ. The chain's CDR3 is CVSSSTTRDNYNEQFF. CDR3 DNA sequence: TGTGTCAGCAGCTCCACCACTAGGGATAATTACAATGAGCAGTTCTTC.

The sample holds a few counts of this clonotype. This chain connects TRBV12-3 or TRBV12-4 to TRBJ1-2, with D possibly matching TRBD1 (6 bases). The ends were cut back, 3 bases at V and 7 bases at J, with 21 bases in the middle. The CDR3 runs 16 residues. CDR3 sequence: CASSFLAAGIRGGYTF. CDR3 nucleotides: TGTGCCAGCAGTTTCCTCGCCGCCGGAATCAGGGGTGGCTACACCTTC.

This clonotype was seen more than once but under ten times. J is TRBJ1-1 and V is TRBV10-3, with 7 bases aligning to TRBD1. Germline trimming cut 10 bases from V and 1 base from J; bases unmatched to any gene: 12. CDR1 and CDR2 from the germline V gene are ENHRY and SYGVKD. This CDR3 spans 15 amino acids. CDR3 residues: CATGGSDRANTEAFF. CDR3 sequence (DNA): TGTGCCACCGGCGGGTCCGACAGGGCGAACACTGAAGCTTTCTTT.

This chain joins TRBV6-1 and TRBJ2-5, with TRBD2 matching over 9 bases. This CDR3 comprises 17 residues. Unmatched junction bases numbered 10, after V lost 3 bases and J lost 2 bases. The germline CDR1 and CDR2 sequences are MNHNS and SASEGT. The CDR3 reads CASSEWFSGGVQETQYF. CDR3 nucleotide sequence: TGTGCCAGCAGTGAGTGGTTTAGCGGGGGAGTTCAAGAGACCCAGTACTTC.

This clonotype has only a few counts. The CDR3 loop is CASSQEAGLAGFYNEQFF. CDR3 bases: TGTGCCAGCAGCCAAGAAGCGGGACTAGCGGGGTTCTACAATGAGCAGTTCTTC. The chain couples TRBV14 to TRBJ2-1; the match to TRBD2 covers 13 bases. The CDR3 spans 18 residues. Per the germline V gene, CDR1 is SGHDN and CDR2 is FVKESK. V dropped 0 bases and J dropped 3; count of bases not matched to a gene: 5.

The table lists this clonotype with a count of one. A much larger clone lies one base from this, so it may be a read error. The gene calls are TRBV7-9 and TRBJ1-1, with unresolved D. Per germline, CDR1 SEHNR and CDR2 FQNEAQ (reference sequence). CDR3 length equals 13 residues. CDR3 sequence (DNA): TGTGTCAGCAGCTTCGGGGAAAAGGCTGAAGCTTTCTTT. Its translation: CVSSFGEKAEAFF.

This clonotype has only a few counts. The gene calls are TRBV7-6 and TRBJ2-3, with D unclear. The germline V and J ends were trimmed by 5 bases and 3 bases, with 15 bases remaining between them. The CDR3 contains 15 residues. From germline, CDR1 is SGHVS and CDR2 FNYEAQ. The CDR3 loop reads CASSPVLGKTDTQYF. In nucleotides, the CDR3 is TGTGCCAGCAGCCCGGTACTTGGGAAAACAGATACGCAGTATTTT. The variable domain in full, with the rest retrieved from reference TRBV7-6 and TRBJ2-3, is GAGVSQSPRYKVTKRGQDVALRCDPISGHVSLYWYRQALGQGPEFLTYFNYEAQQDKSGLPNDRFSAERPEGSISTLTIQRTEQRDSAMYRCASSPVLGKTDTQYFGPGTRLTVL.

In nucleotides, the CDR3 is TGCGCCAGCAGCCTTCTGAACAGGGGGGATAATTCACCCCTCCACTTT. Protein product: CASSLLNRGDNSPLHF. The chain employs TRBV4-1 and TRBJ1-6, with 8 bases that match TRBD1. There are 16 residues in the CDR3. V lost 4 bases, J lost 5 bases, and 7 bases stayed unmatched. Germline V lookup: CDR1 MGHRA, CDR2 YSYEKL.